The 8 T cell receptor beta chains reported below all come from one sample, sequenced in a study of T cell responses to AZD1222 COVID-19 vaccine. Measured with immunoSEQ multiplex PCR; TCRdb has only the in-frame clones, and not every one. The repertoire holds roughly 120,000 clones, with more than 85% as singletons. Sequencing used peripheral blood, obtained on day 0 of AZD1222 vaccination. The receptors were gathered from an adult in good health.

The chain carries TRBV18 and TRBJ1-4; possibly TRBD1 for D (5 bases). The V end was cut by 2 bases, the J end by 4 bases, with 11 bases between. Germline CDR1 and CDR2: KGHSH and LQKENI. The CDR3 contains 15 residues. This CDR3 is CASSPSDSLNEKLFF. The CDR3 DNA reads TGTGCCAGCTCACCATCAGACAGTCTTAATGAAAAACTGTTTTTT.

This chain's CDR3 is CASMAALNEKLFF. For the CDR3, the DNA is TGTGCCAGCATGGCGGCCCTTAATGAAAAACTGTTTTTT. The chain links TRBV21-1 to TRBJ1-4. TRBV21-1 is annotated as a pseudogene. This CDR3 comprises 13 residues.

The chain employs TRBV27 and TRBJ1-5, with 7 positions matching TRBD1. The V and J ends lost 6 bases and 8 bases, in that order; junction bases with no gene match: 7. The CDR3 runs 13 residues. Per germline, CDR1 MNHEY and CDR2 SMNVEV (reference sequence). This CDR3 is CASRPQGWKPQHF. CDR3 in DNA: TGTGCCAGCAGACCACAGGGGTGGAAGCCCCAGCATTTT.

The chain carries TRBV7-2 and TRBJ2-1; 10 nucleotides align to TRBD2. The V and J ends lost 1 base and 4 bases, in that order; junction bases with no gene match: 4. CDR1 is SGHTA, CDR2 FQGNSA, per germline. This CDR3 has 16 amino acids. CDR3 in DNA: TGTGCCAGCAGCTTAGTCGGTAGCGGGGGGTACAATGAGCAGTTCTTC. This encodes CASSLVGSGGYNEQFF.

The chain combines TRBV29-1 with TRBJ2-7; 11 bases are a match to TRBD2. J was trimmed by 3 bases and V by 5 bases; bases with no gene match: 6. CDR1 and CDR2 from the germline V gene are SQVTM and ANQGSEA. The CDR3 is 14 amino acids. CDR3 protein: CSVLGTSGNYEQYF. Here the CDR3 DNA reads TGCAGCGTTTTAGGGACTAGCGGAAACTACGAGCAGTACTTC.

The rearrangement uses TRBV6-5 and TRBJ2-3, with unresolved D. The V end lost 6 bases, the J end lost 2 bases, and 3 bases lay between the germline ends. The length of the CDR3 is 11 residues. Germline CDR1 MNHEY, CDR2 SVGAGI. CDR3 sequence: CASRTTDTQYF. As DNA, the CDR3 is TGTGCCAGCAGAACCACAGATACGCAGTATTTT.

This clone was recorded only once. V is TRBV9 and J is TRBJ2-2; D uncertain. This CDR3 has 14 amino acids. Germline values: CDR1 SGDLS, CDR2 YYNGEE. V lost 4 bases and J 4 bases, leaving 11 bases between the germline ends. The CDR3 nucleotides are TGTGCCAGCAGCCCCCTCCCGACCACCGGGGAGCTGTTTTTT. It specifies CASSPLPTTGELFF.

The gene calls are TRBV15 and TRBJ2-1, with 7 bases aligning to TRBD1. After removal of 5 bases from V and 9 bases from J, the junction contained 7 bases not matched to a gene. From germline, CDR1 is LNHNV and CDR2 YYDKDF (reference sequence). This CDR3 has 13 residues. In DNA, the CDR3 is TGTGCCACCAGCCGAGGGGGCTCACTTGAGCAGTTCTTC. Protein sequence: CATSRGGSLEQFF.